The TCR beta chain described here comes from a study of T cell changes during pregnancy in multiple sclerosis. Here immunoSEQ multiplex PCR was the method, and the copy in TCRdb shows in-frame clones only, minus some. The table records 45,000 or so clones, 91% of them present only once. This clone occurred many times. Germline V lookup: CDR1 SGHTA, CDR2 FQGNSA. The V end was cut by 2 bases, the J end by 6 bases, with 5 bases between. CDR3 length equals 11 residues. The rearrangement links TRBV7-2 to TRBJ2-7; D not resolved. The TCR comes from a female donor with multiple sclerosis, enrolled in a pregnancy study. Sample: CD8+ T cells from peripheral blood mononuclear cells, taken after pregnancy. The DNA of the CDR3 is TGTGCCAGCAGCTTATCTTTCGAGCAGTACTTC. Translated, it gives CASSLSFEQYF.